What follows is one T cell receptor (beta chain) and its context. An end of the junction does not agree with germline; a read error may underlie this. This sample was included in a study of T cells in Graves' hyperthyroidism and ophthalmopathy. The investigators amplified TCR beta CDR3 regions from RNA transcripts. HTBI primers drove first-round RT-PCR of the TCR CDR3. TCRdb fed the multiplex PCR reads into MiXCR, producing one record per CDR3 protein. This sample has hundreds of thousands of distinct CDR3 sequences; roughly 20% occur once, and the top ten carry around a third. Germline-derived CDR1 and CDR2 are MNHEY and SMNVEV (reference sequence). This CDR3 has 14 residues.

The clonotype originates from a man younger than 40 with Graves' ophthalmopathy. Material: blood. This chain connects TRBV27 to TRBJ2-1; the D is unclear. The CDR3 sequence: CASSSSVHYNERFF. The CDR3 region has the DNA TGTGCCAGCAGTTCGAGCGTCCATTACAATGAGCGGTTCTTC.